The clone carrying this T cell receptor beta chain turned up a few times. Antigen: not known. A J-beta primer mix and a sample-barcoded 5' primer were used in a second PCR of about 7 to 12 cycles. Each cDNA molecule carried a tag from a template-switch adaptor that contained 12 random nucleotides. Each CDR3 protein gets one entry after TCRdb re-called the 5' RACE reads with MiXCR. The data hold some 670,000 distinct CDR3 sequences, with more than 45% observed a single time. The germline gives CDR1 SGHRS, CDR2 YFSETQ. There are 18 residues in the CDR3. Trimming took 0 bases from V and 2 from J, leaving 19 bases between them. This specimen comes from a study of blood T cells in healthy people across ages. Study results and caveats: What prevented conclusive comparison of naive and antigen-experienced cells was that PBMCs were unsorted. Both naive CD4+ cell counts and diversity were greater in long-lived donors than in aged donors.

The chain uses TRBV5-1 and TRBJ2-3, with D perhaps TRBD1 (6 bases). Sequencing was carried out using blood. This TCR was sampled from a woman at least 80 years old in good health. This CDR3 is CASSLARMSGEFTDTQYF. CDR3 nucleotides: TGCGCCAGCAGCTTGGCCAGGATGTCAGGGGAGTTCACAGATACGCAGTATTTT.